The sequence of this T cell receptor beta chain was determined in a study of T cell changes during pregnancy in multiple sclerosis. V lost 6 bases, J lost 5 bases, and 8 bases lay in between. Germline V CDR1 and CDR2: DFQATT, SNEGSKA (reference sequence). This CDR3 has 11 residues. This table comes from immunoSEQ multiplex PCR, and its TCRdb copy is limited to in-frame clones, with some not included. The sample yields 55,000 to 65,000 clones, approximately 93% seen once. The source of this sequence is a female donor with multiple sclerosis, enrolled in a pregnancy study. The specimen comprised peripheral blood, sampled after pregnancy. This chain connects TRBV20-1 to TRBJ2-1; D ambiguous. This chain's CDR3 is CSAPGHNEQFF. The CDR3 DNA follows: TGCAGTGCCCCCGGTCACAATGAGCAGTTCTTC.